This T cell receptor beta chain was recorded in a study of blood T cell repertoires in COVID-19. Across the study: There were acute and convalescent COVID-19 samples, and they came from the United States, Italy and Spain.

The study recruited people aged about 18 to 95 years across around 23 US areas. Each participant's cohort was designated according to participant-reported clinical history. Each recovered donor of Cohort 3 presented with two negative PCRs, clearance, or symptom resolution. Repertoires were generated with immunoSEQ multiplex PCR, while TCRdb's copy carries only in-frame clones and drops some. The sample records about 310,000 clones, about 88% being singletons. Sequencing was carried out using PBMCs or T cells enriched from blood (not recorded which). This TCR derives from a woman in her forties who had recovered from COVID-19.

CDR3 nucleotides: TGTGCCAGCAGGTCCGGCTATGGCTACACCTTC. Protein sequence: CASRSGYGYTF. The rearrangement joins TRBV28 to TRBJ1-2; no reliable D call. Trimming shortened V by 6 bases and J by 4 bases, and 6 bases separated the two germline ends. CDR1 and CDR2 from the germline V gene are MDHEN and SYDVKM. This CDR3 has 11 residues.